This entry lists 3 T cell receptor beta chains sequenced from one sample in a study of blood T cell repertoires in COVID-19. Libraries were prepared by immunoSEQ multiplex PCR; TCRdb keeps only in-frame clonotypes and omits some of them. This sample yields approximately 69,000 clones, of which around 88% are seen a single time; 9% to 15% belongs to the top ten. Sequencing was done on a sample of peripheral blood. The receptors come from a human donor in a cohort sampled during active COVID-19.

V and J are TRBV11-2 and TRBJ2-3; D possibly corresponds to TRBD2 (6 bases). Between the trimmed V and J ends, which lost 5 bases and 1 base, there was a span of 10 bases. Germline CDR1 reads SGHAT; CDR2 reads FQNNGV. The CDR3 loop spans 14 amino acids. CDR3 in DNA: TGTGCCAGCAGCCGGGGGATGGGCACAGATACGCAGTATTTT. It yields the protein CASSRGMGTDTQYF.

V is TRBV27 and J is TRBJ1-5, with D possibly TRBD1 on 6 matching bases. The CDR3 has 13 residues. Looked up from germline, CDR1 is MNHEY and CDR2 is SMNVEV (reference sequence). V lost 5 bases and J 6 bases, leaving 11 bases between the germline ends. The CDR3: CASSPLQGQPQHF. In nucleotides, the CDR3 is TGTGCCAGCAGTCCCCTACAGGGTCAGCCCCAGCATTTT.

The rearrangement joins TRBV9 to TRBJ2-5; 8 bases are a match to TRBD2. V was pared by 0 bases and J by 4 bases, with 11 bases of the junction left unmatched. The CDR3 is 17 residues long. The germline V gene has CDR1 SGDLS and CDR2 YYNGEE. The CDR3 DNA reads as TGTGCCAGCAGCGTAGATGCGCGGGGGGCCCGGGGAGAGACCCAGTACTTC. Residues: CASSVDARGARGETQYF.